This T cell receptor beta chain came from a study of blood T cell repertoires in COVID-19. On the study more broadly: Collection of acute and convalescent COVID-19 samples took place in the United States, Italy and Spain.

This clone has just a few counts. Authors' data handling: Counts of nucleated cells, estimated from reference gene primer amplification, were obtained. The table came from immunoSEQ multiplex PCR; TCRdb's copy has only in-frame clones and leaves some out. V and J calls and clone size are given by that table; D and trimming were obtained from the DNA. This table has about 130,000 clones, approximately 82% appearing once. This TCR was recovered from a man aged 60 to 69 with acute or convalescent COVID-19. Sample: peripheral blood.

CDR3 bases: TGTGCCAGTAGTATAGGATTATTCTTGACTCCTTATGGCTACACCTTC. Amino acid sequence: CASSIGLFLTPYGYTF. V gene TRBV19 combines with J gene TRBJ1-2; D is unclear. The germline CDR1 and CDR2 sequences are LNHDA and SQIVND (reference sequence). This CDR3 spans 16 amino acids. Trimming removed 1 base from V and 5 bases from J, with 17 bases in between.